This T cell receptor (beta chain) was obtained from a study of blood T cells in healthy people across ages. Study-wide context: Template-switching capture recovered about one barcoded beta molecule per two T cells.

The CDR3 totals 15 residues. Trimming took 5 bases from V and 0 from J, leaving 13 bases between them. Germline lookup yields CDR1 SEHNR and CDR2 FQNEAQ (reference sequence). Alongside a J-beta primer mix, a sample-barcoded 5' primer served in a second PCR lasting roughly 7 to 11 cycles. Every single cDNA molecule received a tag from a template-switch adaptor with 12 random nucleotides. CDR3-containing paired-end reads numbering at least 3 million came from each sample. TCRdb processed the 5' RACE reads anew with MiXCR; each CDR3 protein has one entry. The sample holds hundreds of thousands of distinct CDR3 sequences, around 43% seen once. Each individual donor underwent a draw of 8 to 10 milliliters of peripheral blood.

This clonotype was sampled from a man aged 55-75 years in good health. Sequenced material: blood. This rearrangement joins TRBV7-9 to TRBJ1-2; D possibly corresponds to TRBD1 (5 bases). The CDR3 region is CASSANRRTNYGYTF. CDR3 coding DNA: TGTGCCAGCAGCGCAAACAGGCGAACTAACTATGGCTACACCTTC. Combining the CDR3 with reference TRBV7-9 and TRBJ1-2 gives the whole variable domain DTGVSQNPRHKITKRGQNVTFRCDPISEHNRLYWYRQTLGQGPEFLTYFQNEAQLEKSRLLSDRFSAERPKGSFSTLEIQRTEQGDSAMYLCASSANRRTNYGYTFGSGTRLTVV.